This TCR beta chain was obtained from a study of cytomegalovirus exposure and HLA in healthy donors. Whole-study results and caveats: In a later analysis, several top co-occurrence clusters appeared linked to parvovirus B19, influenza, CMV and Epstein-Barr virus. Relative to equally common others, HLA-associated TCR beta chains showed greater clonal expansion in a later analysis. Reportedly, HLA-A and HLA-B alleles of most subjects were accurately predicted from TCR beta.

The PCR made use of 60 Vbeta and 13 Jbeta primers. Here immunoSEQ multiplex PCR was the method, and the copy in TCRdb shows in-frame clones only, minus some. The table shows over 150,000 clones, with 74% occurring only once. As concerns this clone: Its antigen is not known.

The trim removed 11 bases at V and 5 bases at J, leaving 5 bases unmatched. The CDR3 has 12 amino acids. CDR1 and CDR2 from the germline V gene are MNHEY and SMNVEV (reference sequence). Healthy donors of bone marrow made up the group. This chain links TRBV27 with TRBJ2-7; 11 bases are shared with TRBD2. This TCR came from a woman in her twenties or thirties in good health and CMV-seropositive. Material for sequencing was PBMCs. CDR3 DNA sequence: TGTGCCCCTACGACTAGCGGGGACGAGCAGTACTTC. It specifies CAPTTSGDEQYF.